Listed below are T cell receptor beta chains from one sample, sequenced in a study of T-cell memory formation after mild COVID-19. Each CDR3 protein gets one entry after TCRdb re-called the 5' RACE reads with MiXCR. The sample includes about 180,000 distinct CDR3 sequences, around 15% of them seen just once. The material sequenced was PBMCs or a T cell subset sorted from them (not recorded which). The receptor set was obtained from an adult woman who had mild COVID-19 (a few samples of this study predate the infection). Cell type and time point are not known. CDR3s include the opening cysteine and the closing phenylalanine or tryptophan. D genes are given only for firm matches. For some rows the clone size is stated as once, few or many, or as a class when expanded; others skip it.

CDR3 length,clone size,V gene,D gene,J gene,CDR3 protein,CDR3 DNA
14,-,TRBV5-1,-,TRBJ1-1,CASSLDFGFTEAFF,TGCGCCAGCAGCTTAGACTTCGGGTTCACTGAAGCTTTCTTT
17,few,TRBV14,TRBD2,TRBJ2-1,CASSRDLAGGSYNEQFF,TGTGCCAGCAGCCGCGACCTAGCGGGAGGTTCCTACAATGAGCAGTTCTTC
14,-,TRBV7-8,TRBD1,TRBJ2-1,CASSTYRGNNEQFF,TGTGCCAGCAGCACGTACAGGGGGAACAATGAGCAGTTCTTC
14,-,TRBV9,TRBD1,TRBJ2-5,CASSVQDRRETQYF,TGTGCCAGCAGCGTACAGGACAGGCGAGAGACCCAGTACTTC
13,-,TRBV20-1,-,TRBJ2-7,CSAYSGLSYEQYF,TGCAGTGCTTATAGCGGCCTCTCCTACGAGCAGTACTTC
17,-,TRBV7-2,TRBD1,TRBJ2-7,CASSLAHGQGVSYEQYF,TGTGCCAGCAGCTTAGCCCACGGACAGGGGGTATCCTACGAGCAGTACTTC
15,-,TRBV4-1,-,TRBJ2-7,CASSQVGRGNYEQYF,TGCGCCAGCAGCCAAGTCGGTCGGGGGAACTACGAGCAGTACTTC
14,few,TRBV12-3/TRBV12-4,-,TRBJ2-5,CASSFRSRRETQYF,TGTGCCAGCAGTTTTAGAAGCCGAAGGGAGACCCAGTACTTC
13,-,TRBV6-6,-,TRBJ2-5,CASTLRLQETQYF,TGTGCCAGCACTCTCCGGCTCCAAGAGACCCAGTACTTC
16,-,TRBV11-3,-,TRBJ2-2,CASSLVVSLGTGELFF,TGTGCCAGCAGCTTAGTTGTTAGCTTGGGGACCGGGGAGCTGTTTTTT
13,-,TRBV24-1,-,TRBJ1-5,CATSDFSDGPQHF,TGTGCCACCAGTGATTTTTCTGATGGGCCCCAGCATTTT
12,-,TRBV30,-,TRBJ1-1,CAWSVRRNQAFF,TGTGCCTGGAGTGTACGGAGGAACCAGGCTTTCTTT
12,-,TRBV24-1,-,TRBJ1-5,CATSEGPGPQHF,TGTGCCACCAGTGAGGGCCCGGGGCCCCAGCATTTT
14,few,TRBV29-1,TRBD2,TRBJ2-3,CSVASGSNADTQYF,TGCAGCGTTGCTAGCGGGAGTAACGCAGATACGCAGTATTTT
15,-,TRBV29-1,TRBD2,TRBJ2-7,CSAQRRREGRYEQYF,TGCAGCGCCCAGAGGAGGCGGGAGGGCCGGTACGAGCAGTACTTC
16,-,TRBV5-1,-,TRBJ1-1,CASSLYQVEVNTEAFF,TGCGCCAGCAGCTTGTACCAAGTGGAGGTGAACACTGAAGCTTTCTTT
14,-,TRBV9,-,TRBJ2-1,CASSVSWAGNEQFF,TGTGCCAGCAGCGTTTCTTGGGCGGGCAATGAGCAGTTCTTC
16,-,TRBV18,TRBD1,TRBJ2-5,CASSPQDRGGQETQYF,TGTGCCAGCTCACCACAAGACAGGGGCGGCCAAGAGACCCAGTACTTC
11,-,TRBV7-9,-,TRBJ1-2,CASSGYRSYTF,TGTGCCAGCAGCGGCTACAGGAGCTACACCTTC
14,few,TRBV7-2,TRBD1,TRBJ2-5,CASSVKGAQETQYF,TGTGCCAGCAGTGTAAAGGGGGCCCAAGAGACCCAGTACTTC
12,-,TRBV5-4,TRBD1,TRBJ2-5,CASSFPGTGPYF,TGTGCCAGCAGCTTTCCCGGGACAGGGCCATACTTC
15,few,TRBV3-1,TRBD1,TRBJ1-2,CASSQDPRQGYGYTF,TGTGCCAGCAGCCAAGACCCCCGACAGGGGTATGGCTACACCTTC
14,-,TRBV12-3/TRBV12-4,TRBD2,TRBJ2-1,CASSQGLAGHEQFF,TGTGCCAGCAGTCAGGGACTAGCGGGCCATGAGCAGTTCTTC
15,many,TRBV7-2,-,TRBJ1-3,CASSRQGASGNTIYF,TGTGCCAGCAGCCGACAAGGGGCCTCTGGAAACACCATATATTTT
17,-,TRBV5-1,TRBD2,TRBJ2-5,CASSNTRTSGGVQTQYF,TGCGCCAGCAGCAACACAAGGACTAGCGGGGGGGTTCAGACCCAGTACTTC
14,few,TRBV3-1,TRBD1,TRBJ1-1,CASSRGQGGTEAFF,TGTGCCAGCAGCCGCGGACAGGGAGGTACTGAAGCTTTCTTT
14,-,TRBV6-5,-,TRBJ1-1,CASSREGRDTEAFF,TGTGCCAGCAGTCGAGAGGGGCGCGACACTGAAGCTTTCTTT
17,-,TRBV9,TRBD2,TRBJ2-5,CASSAGLAGGSVETQYF,TGTGCCAGCAGCGCAGGACTAGCGGGAGGGTCAGTGGAGACCCAGTACTTC
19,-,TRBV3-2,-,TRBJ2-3,CASSQEKLAGVGFTDTQYF,TGTGCCAGCAGCCAAGAAAAACTAGCGGGAGTCGGTTTCACAGATACGCAGTATTTT